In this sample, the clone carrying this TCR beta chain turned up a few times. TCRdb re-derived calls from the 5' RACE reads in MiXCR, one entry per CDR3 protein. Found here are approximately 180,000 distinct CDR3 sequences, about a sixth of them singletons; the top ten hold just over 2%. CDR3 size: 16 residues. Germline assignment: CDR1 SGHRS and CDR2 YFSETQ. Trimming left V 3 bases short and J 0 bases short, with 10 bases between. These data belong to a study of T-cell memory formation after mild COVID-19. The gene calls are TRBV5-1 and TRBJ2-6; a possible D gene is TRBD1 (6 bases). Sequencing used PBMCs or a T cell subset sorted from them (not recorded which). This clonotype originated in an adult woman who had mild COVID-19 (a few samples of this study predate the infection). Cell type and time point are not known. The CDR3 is CASSWTASSGANVLTF. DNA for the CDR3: TGCGCCAGCAGCTGGACAGCCAGCTCTGGGGCCAACGTCCTGACTTTC.